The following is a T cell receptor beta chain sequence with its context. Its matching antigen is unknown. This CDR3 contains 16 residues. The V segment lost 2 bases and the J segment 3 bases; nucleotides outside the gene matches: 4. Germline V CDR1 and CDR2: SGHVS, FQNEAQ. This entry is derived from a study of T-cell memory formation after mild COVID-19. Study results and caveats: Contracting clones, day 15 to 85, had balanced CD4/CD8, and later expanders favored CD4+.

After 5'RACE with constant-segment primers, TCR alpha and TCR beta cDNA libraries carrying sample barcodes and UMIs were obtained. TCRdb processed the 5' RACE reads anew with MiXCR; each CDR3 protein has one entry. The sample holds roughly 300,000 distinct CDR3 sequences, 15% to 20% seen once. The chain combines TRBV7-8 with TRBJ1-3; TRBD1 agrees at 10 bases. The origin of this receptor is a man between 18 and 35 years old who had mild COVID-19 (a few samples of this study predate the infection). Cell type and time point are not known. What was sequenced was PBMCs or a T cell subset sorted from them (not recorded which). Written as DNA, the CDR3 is TGTGCCAGCAGCTTAATGGGACAGGGGAGTGGAAACACCATATATTTT. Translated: CASSLMGQGSGNTIYF. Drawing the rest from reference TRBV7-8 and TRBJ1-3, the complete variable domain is GAGVSQSPRYKVAKRGQDVALRCDPISGHVSLFWYQQALGQGPEFLTYFQNEAQLDKSGLPSDRFFAERPEGSVSTLKIQRTQQEDSAVYLCASSLMGQGSGNTIYFGEGSWLTVV.